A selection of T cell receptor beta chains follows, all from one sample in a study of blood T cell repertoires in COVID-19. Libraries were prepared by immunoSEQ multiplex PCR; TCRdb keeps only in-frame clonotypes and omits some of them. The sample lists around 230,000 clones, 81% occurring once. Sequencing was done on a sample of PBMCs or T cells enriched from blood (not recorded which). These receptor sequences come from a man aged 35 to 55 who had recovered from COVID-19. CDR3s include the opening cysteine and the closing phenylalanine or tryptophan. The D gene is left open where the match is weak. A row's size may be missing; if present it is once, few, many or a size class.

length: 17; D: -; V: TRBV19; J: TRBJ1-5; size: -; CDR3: CASSMSSTGYSNQPQHF; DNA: TGTGCCAGTAGTATGTCCAGTACAGGGTATAGCAATCAGCCCCAGCATTTT
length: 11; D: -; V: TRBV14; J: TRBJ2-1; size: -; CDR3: CASSQNILQFF; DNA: TGTGCCAGCAGCCAAAACATCCTCCAGTTCTTC
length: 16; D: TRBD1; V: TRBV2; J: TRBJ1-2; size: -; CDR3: CASSSTGSGLGDGYTF; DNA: TGTGCCAGCAGTTCGACAGGGTCAGGTTTAGGGGATGGCTACACCTTC
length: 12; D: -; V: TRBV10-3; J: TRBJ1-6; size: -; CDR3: CAISAYNSPLHF; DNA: TGTGCCATCAGTGCGTATAATTCACCCCTCCACTTT
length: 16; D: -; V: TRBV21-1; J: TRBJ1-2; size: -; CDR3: CASSKAEGRGLGGYTF; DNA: TGTGCCAGCAGCAAAGCGGAAGGCAGGGGGCTCGGTGGCTACACCTTC
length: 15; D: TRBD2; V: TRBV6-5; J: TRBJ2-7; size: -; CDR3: CASNSGLAGGAEQYF; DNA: TGTGCCAGCAACTCCGGACTAGCGGGGGGCGCGGAGCAGTACTTC
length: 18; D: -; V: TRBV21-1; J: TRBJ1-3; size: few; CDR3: CASSKTRTGRTSGNTIYF; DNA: TGTGCCAGCAGCAAAACTAGGACAGGGAGGACCTCTGGAAACACCATATATTTT
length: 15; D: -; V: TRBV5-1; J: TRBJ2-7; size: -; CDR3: CASSLGPSGSYEQYF; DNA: TGCGCCAGCAGCTTGGGGCCCTCGGGGTCCTACGAGCAGTACTTC
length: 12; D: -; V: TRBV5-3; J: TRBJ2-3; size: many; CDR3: CARSEDYSCWYF; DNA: TGTGCCAGAAGCGAAGACTATAGCTGCTGGTATTTT
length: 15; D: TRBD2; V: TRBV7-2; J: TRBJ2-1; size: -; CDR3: CASSFPGTRGYEQFF; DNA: TGTGCCAGCAGCTTTCCCGGGACTAGGGGATATGAGCAGTTCTTC
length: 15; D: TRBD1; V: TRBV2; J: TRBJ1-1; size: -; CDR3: CASSEYRGGNTEAFF; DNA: TGTGCCAGCAGCGAATACAGGGGGGGAAACACTGAAGCTTTCTTT
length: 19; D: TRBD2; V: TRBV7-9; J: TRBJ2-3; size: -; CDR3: CASSQGTSGGMYGSDTQYF; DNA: TGTGCCAGCAGCCAAGGGACTAGCGGGGGAATGTACGGCTCAGATACGCAGTATTTT
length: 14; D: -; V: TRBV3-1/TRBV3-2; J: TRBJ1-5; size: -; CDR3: CASSVGGGNQPQHF; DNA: TGTGCCAGCAGCGTAGGGGGGGGCAATCAGCCCCAGCATTTT
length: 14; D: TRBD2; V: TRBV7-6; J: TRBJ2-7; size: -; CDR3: CASSLSGRGHEQYF; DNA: TGTGCCAGCAGCCTGAGCGGGAGAGGCCACGAGCAGTACTTC
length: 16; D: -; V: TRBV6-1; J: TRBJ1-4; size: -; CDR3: CASSVGLFQDNEKLFF; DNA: TGTGCCAGCAGTGTCGGACTTTTCCAGGATAATGAAAAACTGTTTTTT
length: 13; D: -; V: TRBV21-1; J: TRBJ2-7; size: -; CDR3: CASISTREYEQYF; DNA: TGTGCCAGCATCTCTACCCGAGAATACGAGCAGTACTTC
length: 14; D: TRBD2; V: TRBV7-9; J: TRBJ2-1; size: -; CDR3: CASSLTSAYNEQFF; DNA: TGTGCCAGCAGCTTAACTAGCGCATACAATGAGCAGTTCTTC
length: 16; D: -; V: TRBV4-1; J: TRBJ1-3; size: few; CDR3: CASSQVNTLSGNTIYF; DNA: TGCGCCAGCAGCCAAGTTAACACCCTCTCTGGAAACACCATATATTTT
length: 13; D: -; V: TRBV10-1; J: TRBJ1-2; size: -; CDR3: CASSRGQDYGYTF; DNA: TGCGCCAGCAGTAGGGGCCAGGACTATGGCTACACCTTC
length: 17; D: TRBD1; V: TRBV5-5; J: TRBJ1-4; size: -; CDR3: CASSFSGTGGINEKLFF; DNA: TGTGCCAGCAGCTTTTCCGGGACAGGTGGAATTAATGAAAAACTGTTTTTT
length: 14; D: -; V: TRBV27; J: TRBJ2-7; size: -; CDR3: CASRQIYYPYEQYF; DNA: TGTGCCAGCAGGCAGATATACTACCCCTACGAGCAGTACTTC
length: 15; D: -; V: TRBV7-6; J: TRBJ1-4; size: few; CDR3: CASSLGGSDREKLFF; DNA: TGTGCCAGCAGCCTCGGGGGGTCCGATCGGGAAAAACTGTTTTTT
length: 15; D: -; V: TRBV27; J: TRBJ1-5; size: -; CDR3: CASSLSTQGNQPQHF; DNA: TGTGCCAGCAGTTTATCGACGCAGGGGAATCAGCCCCAGCATTTT
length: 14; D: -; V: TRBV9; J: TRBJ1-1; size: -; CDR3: CASSVGSLNTEAFF; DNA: TGTGCCAGCAGCGTGGGCAGCTTGAACACTGAAGCTTTCTTT
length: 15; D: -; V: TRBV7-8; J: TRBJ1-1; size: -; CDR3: CASSPHGGRNTEAFF; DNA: TGTGCCAGCAGCCCCCATGGGGGCCGAAACACTGAAGCTTTCTTT
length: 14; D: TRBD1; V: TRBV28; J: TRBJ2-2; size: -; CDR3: CATRTGGMTGELFF; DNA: TGTGCCACAAGGACAGGGGGAATGACCGGGGAGCTGTTTTTT
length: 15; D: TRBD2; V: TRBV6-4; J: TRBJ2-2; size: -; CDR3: CASSEQVAGTGELFF; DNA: TGTGCCAGCAGTGAACAGGTAGCGGGCACCGGGGAGCTGTTTTTT
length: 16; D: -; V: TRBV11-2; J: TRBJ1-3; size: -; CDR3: CASSFPGSGSGNTIYF; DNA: TGTGCCAGCAGCTTCCCGGGGTCAGGCTCTGGAAACACCATATATTTT
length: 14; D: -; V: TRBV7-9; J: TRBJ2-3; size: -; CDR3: CASSFSGYTDTQYF; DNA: TGTGCCAGCAGCTTTAGCGGCTACACAGATACGCAGTATTTT
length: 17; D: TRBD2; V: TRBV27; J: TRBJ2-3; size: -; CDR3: CASSLSYVASGRDTQYF; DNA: TGTGCCAGCAGTTTATCCTATGTCGCTAGCGGGAGAGATACGCAGTATTTT
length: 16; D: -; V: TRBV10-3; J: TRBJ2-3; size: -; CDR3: CAISEMLGTSTDTQYF; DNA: TGTGCCATCAGTGAGATGCTTGGGACTAGCACAGATACGCAGTATTTT
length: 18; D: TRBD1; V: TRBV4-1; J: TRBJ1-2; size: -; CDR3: CASSQESAGGTKNYGYTF; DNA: TGCGCCAGCAGCCAAGAATCAGCAGGGGGAACCAAGAACTATGGCTACACCTTC
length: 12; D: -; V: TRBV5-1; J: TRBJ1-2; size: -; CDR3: CASSFEAVGYTF; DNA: TGCGCCAGCAGCTTCGAGGCTGTCGGCTACACCTTC
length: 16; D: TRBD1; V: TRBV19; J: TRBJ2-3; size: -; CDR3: CASSMWGDRGTDTQYF; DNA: TGTGCCAGTAGTATGTGGGGGGACAGGGGCACAGATACGCAGTATTTT
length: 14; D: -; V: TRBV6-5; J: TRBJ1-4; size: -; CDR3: CASRQGHTNEKLFF; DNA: TGTGCCAGCAGACAGGGTCACACTAATGAAAAACTGTTTTTT
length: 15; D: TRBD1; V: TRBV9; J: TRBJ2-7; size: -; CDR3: CASSLQQGSTYEQYF; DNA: TGTGCCAGCAGCCTGCAACAGGGGTCGACCTACGAGCAGTACTTC
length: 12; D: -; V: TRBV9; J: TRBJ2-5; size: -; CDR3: CASRQVVETQYF; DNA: TGTGCCAGCAGGCAGGTCGTGGAGACCCAGTACTTC
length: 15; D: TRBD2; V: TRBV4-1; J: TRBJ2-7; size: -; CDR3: CASSLLAGETYEQYF; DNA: TGCGCCAGCAGCCTTCTAGCGGGAGAAACCTACGAGCAGTACTTC
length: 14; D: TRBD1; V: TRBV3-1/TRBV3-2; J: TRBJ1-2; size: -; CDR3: CASSQAGTAYGYTF; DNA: TGTGCCAGCAGCCAAGCTGGGACAGCTTATGGCTACACCTTC
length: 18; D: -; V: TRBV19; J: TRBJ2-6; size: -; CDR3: CASSGRDRVYSGANVLTF; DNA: TGTGCCAGTAGCGGGAGGGACAGGGTTTACTCTGGGGCCAACGTCCTGACTTTC
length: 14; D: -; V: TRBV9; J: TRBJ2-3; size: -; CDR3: CASSDRGATDTQYF; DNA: TGTGCCAGCAGCGACCGGGGGGCGACAGATACGCAGTATTTT